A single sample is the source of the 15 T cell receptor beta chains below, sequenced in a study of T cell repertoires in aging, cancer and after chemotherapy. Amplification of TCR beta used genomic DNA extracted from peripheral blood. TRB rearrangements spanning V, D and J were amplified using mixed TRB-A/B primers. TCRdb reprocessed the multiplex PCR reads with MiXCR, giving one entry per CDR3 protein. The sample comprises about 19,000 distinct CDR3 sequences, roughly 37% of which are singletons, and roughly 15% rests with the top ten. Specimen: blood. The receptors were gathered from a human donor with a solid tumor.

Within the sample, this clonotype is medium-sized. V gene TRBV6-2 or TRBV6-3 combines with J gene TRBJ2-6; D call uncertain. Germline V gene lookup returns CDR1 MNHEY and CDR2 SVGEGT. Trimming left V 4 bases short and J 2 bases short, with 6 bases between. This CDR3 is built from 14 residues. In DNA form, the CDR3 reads TGTGCCAGCAGTTTCCTCCCTGGGGCCAACGTCCTGACTTTC. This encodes CASSFLPGANVLTF.

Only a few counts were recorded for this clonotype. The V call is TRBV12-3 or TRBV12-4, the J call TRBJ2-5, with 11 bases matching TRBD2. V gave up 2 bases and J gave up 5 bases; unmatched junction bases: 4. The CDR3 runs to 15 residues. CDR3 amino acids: CASSLRASGGETQYF. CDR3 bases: TGTGCCAGCAGTTTACGGGCTAGCGGGGGGGAGACCCAGTACTTC.

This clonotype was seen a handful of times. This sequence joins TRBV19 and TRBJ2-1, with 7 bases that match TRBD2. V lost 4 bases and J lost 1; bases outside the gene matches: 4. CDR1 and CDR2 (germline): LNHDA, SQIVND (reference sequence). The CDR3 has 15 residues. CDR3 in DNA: TGTGCCAGTAGTACTAGCGGAGGGTCCTACAATGAGCAGTTCTTC. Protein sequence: CASSTSGGSYNEQFF.

CDR3 DNA sequence: TGTGCCAGCATCCCGTCTGTCGGTGGGAATGAGCAGTTCTTC. Its protein product is CASIPSVGGNEQFF. The chain uses TRBV7-9 and TRBJ2-1; no reliable D call. The germline V gene encodes CDR1 SEHNR and CDR2 FQNEAQ (reference sequence). The CDR3 has 14 amino acids. The V end was cut by 7 bases, the J end by 7 bases, with 17 bases between.

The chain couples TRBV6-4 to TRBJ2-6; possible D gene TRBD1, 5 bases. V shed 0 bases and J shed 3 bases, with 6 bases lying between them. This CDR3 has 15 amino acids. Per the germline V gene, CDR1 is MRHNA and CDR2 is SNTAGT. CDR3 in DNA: TGTGCCAGCAGTGACTCAGGGGATGGGGCCAACGTCCTGACTTTC. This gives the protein CASSDSGDGANVLTF.

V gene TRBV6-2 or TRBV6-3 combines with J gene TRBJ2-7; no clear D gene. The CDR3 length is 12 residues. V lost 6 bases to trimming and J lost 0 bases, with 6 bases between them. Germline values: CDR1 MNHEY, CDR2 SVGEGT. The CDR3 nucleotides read TGTGCCAGCAGATCGGTCTCCTACGAGCAGTACTTC. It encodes CASRSVSYEQYF.

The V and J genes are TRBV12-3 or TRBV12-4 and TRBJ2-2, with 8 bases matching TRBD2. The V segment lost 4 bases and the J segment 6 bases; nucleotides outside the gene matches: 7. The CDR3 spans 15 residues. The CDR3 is CASSWGSGISGELFF. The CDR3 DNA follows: TGTGCCAGCAGTTGGGGTAGCGGGATTTCCGGGGAGCTGTTTTTT.

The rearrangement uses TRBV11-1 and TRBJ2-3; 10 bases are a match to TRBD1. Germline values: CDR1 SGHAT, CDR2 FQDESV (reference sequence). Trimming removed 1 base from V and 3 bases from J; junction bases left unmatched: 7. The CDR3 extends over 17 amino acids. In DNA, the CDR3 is TGTGCCAGCAGCTTAGACCCCGGGACAGGGGTAACAGATACGCAGTATTTT. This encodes CASSLDPGTGVTDTQYF.

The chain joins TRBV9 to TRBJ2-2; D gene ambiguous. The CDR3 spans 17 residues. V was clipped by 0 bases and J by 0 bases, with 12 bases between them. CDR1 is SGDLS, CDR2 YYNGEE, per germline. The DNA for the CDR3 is TGTGCCAGCAGCGTAGGAGGACGGAACACGAACACCGGGGAGCTGTTTTTT. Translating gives CASSVGGRNTNTGELFF.

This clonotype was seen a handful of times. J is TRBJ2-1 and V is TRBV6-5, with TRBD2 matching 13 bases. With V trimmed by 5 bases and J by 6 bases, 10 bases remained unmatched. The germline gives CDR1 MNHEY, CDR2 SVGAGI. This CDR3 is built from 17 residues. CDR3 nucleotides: TGTGCCAGCAGTCGCGGACTAGCGGGAGTAATCTCCAATGAGCAGTTCTTC. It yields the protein CASSRGLAGVISNEQFF.

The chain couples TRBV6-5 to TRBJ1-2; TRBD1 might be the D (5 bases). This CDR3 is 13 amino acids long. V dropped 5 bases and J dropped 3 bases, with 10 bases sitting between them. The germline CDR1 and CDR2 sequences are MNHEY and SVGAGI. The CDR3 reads CASSRWGDYGYTF. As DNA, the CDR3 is TGTGCCAGCAGTCGGTGGGGCGACTATGGCTACACCTTC.

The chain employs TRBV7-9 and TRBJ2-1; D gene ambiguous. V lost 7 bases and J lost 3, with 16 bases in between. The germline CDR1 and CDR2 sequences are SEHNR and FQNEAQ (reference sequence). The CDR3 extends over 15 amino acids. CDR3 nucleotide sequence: TGTGCCAGCAATCAAGACCCCCCGTTCTACAATGAGCAGTTCTTC. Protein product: CASNQDPPFYNEQFF. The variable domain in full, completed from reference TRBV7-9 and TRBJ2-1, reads DTGVSQNPRHKITKRGQNVTFRCDPISEHNRLYWYRQTLGQGPEFLTYFQNEAQLEKSRLLSDRFSAERPKGSFSTLEIQRTEQGDSAMYLCASNQDPPFYNEQFFGPGTRLTVL.

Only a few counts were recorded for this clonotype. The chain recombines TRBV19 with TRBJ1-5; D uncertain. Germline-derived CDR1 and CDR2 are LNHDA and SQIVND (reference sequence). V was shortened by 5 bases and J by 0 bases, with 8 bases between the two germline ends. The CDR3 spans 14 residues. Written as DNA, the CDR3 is TGTGCCAGTAGTCGCGCGAATAGCAATCAGCCCCAGCATTTT. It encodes CASSRANSNQPQHF.

The CDR3 region is CATSRGTGIGNTIYF. CDR3 nucleotide sequence: TGTGCCACCAGCAGAGGAACAGGGATCGGAAACACCATATATTTT. The V and J genes are TRBV15 and TRBJ1-3; perhaps TRBD1 as D (6 bases). The CDR3 loop spans 15 amino acids. V lost 1 base, J lost 4 bases, and 11 bases lay in between. The V gene's germline CDR1 is LNHNV and CDR2 YYDKDF (reference sequence).

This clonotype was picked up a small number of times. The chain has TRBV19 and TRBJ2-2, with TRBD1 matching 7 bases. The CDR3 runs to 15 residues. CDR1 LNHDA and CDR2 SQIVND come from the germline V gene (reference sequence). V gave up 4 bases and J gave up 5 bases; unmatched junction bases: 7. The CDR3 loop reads CASSTRTGATGELFF. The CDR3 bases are TGTGCCAGTAGTACGAGGACAGGAGCGACCGGGGAGCTGTTTTTT.